The T cell receptor (beta chain) under discussion was sequenced for a study of siplizumab effects on memory and regulatory T cells. Study-wide findings and caveats: Alloreactive sequences that could be traced to unstimulated CD4+ memory cells showed a significant reduction under siplizumab. A major contribution to the alloresponse seemed to be made by naive T cells, which seemed more diverse than memory cells.

Turning to this clone: Its antigen is not identified.

Germline values: CDR1 SGDLS, CDR2 YYNGEE. This CDR3 has 14 amino acids. Trimming took 0 bases from V and 6 from J, leaving 11 bases between them. The table came from immunoSEQ multiplex PCR; TCRdb's copy has only in-frame clones and leaves some out. The table lists roughly 50,000 clones, approximately 93% of them singletons. Material: CD8+ T cells sorted from blood. The clonotype originates from a human donor in good health. This chain links TRBV9 with TRBJ2-3; maybe TRBD1 (5 bases). This chain's CDR3 is CASSVGAGMDTQYF. The CDR3 region has the DNA TGTGCCAGCAGCGTAGGGGCAGGGATGGATACGCAGTATTTT.